A single sample is the source of the 16 T cell receptor beta chains below, sequenced in a study of shared clonotypes between healthy human individuals. Naivety among CD8 cells was defined by CD45RO negativity and positive CCR7 selection, thereby excluding terminally differentiated effector memory CD45RA+ cells. The protocol was immunoSEQ multiplex PCR, while the TCRdb copy is restricted to in-frame clones and leaves out a portion. The repertoire holds about 2 million clones, with roughly 95% as singletons. The sequencing sample was made of naive CD8+ T cells sorted from blood. These receptors were taken from a man between 18 and 35 years old in good health.

The chain carries TRBV27 and TRBJ1-4; D remains unclear. Germline V gene lookup returns CDR1 MNHEY and CDR2 SMNVEV (reference sequence). The germline V and J ends were trimmed by 2 bases and 0 bases, with 7 bases remaining between them. The CDR3 extends over 15 amino acids. For the CDR3, the DNA is TGTGCCAGCAGTTTACAGACTGCAACTAATGAAAAACTGTTTTTT. This codes for CASSLQTATNEKLFF.

The chain uses TRBV7-2 and TRBJ2-5, with a weak D call TRBD1 (6 bases). Looked up from germline, CDR1 is SGHTA and CDR2 is FQGNSA. Deletions cut 1 base from V and 5 bases from J, with 11 bases between. This CDR3 region has 14 residues. DNA of the CDR3: TGTGCCAGCAGCTTAGGGGGACATAGGGAGACCCAGTACTTC. This gives the protein CASSLGGHRETQYF. The variable domain in full, with the rest retrieved from reference TRBV7-2 and TRBJ2-5, is GAGVSQSPSNKVTEKGKDVELRCDPISGHTALYWYRQSLGQGLEFLIYFQGNSAPDKSGLPSDRFSAERTGGSVSTLTIQRTQQEDSAVYLCASSLGGHRETQYFGPGTRLLVL.

The rearrangement uses TRBV9 and TRBJ2-7; either TRBD1 or TRBD2 may fit D (5 bases each). Germline loops: CDR1 SGDLS, CDR2 YYNGEE. Deletions cut 0 bases from V and 6 bases from J, with 10 bases between. This CDR3 spans 13 amino acids. The CDR3 DNA sequence: TGTGCCAGCAGCGTAGATTGGGGGTTCGAGCAGTACTTC. It is translated as CASSVDWGFEQYF.

The chain joins TRBV7-8 to TRBJ2-1; no clear D gene. Trimming shortened V by 5 bases and J by 10 bases, and 21 bases separated the two germline ends. The germline V gene has CDR1 SGHVS and CDR2 FQNEAQ. The CDR3 is 15 amino acids. The CDR3 protein is CASSTHGTGWGEQFF. For the CDR3, the DNA is TGTGCCAGCAGCACCCACGGCACCGGATGGGGAGAGCAGTTCTTC. Complete variable domain (other parts from reference TRBV7-8 and TRBJ2-1): GAGVSQSPRYKVAKRGQDVALRCDPISGHVSLFWYQQALGQGPEFLTYFQNEAQLDKSGLPSDRFFAERPEGSVSTLKIQRTQQEDSAVYLCASSTHGTGWGEQFFGPGTRLTVL.

V usage is TRBV29-1 and J usage is TRBJ2-5, with TRBD2 matching 11 bases. This CDR3 comprises 14 residues. Germline CDR1 reads SQVTM; CDR2 reads ANQGSEA. The V and J ends lost 5 bases and 5 bases, in that order; junction bases with no gene match: 7. In nucleotides, the CDR3 is TGCAGCGTTCAGGGACTAGCGGATCGTGAGACCCAGTACTTC. Protein product: CSVQGLADRETQYF.

V and J are TRBV6-5 and TRBJ2-2; D call uncertain. Germline values: CDR1 MNHEY, CDR2 SVGAGI. V lost 4 bases and J 3 bases, leaving 12 bases between the germline ends. This CDR3 has 15 amino acids. This CDR3 reads CASSLWRTDTGELFF. The CDR3 bases are TGTGCCAGCAGTTTGTGGCGGACGGACACCGGGGAGCTGTTTTTT.

With respect to this clone: Other DNA sequences from this sample encode an identical CDR3 as well. The chain links TRBV12-5 to TRBJ2-7; tentative D call: TRBD2 (6 bases). The CDR3 has 13 residues. CDR1 and CDR2 (germline): LGHNT, FRNRAP. Trimming cost V 3 bases and J 3 bases, with 9 bases left between them. The CDR3 DNA reads TGTGCTAGTGGTTTAGGAGGGAGCTACGAGCAGTACTTC. Residues: CASGLGGSYEQYF.

The gene calls are TRBV4-1 and TRBJ2-1; weak D call: TRBD2 (5 bases). The germline V and J ends were trimmed by 0 bases and 1 base, with 10 bases remaining between them. CDR3 length: 16 residues. From germline, CDR1 is MGHRA and CDR2 YSYEKL. The CDR3, as DNA: TGCGCCAGCAGCCAAGATTTCAGCGGATCCTACAATGAGCAGTTCTTC. Protein: CASSQDFSGSYNEQFF.

The V and J genes are TRBV5-1 and TRBJ2-3; D is ambiguous. The CDR3 totals 13 residues. CDR1 and CDR2 (germline): SGHRS, YFSETQ. V was trimmed by 1 base and J by 2 bases, leaving 5 bases between them. CDR3 in DNA: TGCGCCAGCAGCTTGCAGGTCACAGATACGCAGTATTTT. It yields the protein CASSLQVTDTQYF. Variable domain in full (rest from reference TRBV5-1 and TRBJ2-3): KAGVTQTPRYLIKTRGQQVTLSCSPISGHRSVSWYQQTPGQGLQFLFEYFSETQRNKGNFPGRFSGRQFSNSRSEMNVSTLELGDSALYLCASSLQVTDTQYFGPGTRLTVL.

V is TRBV11-2 and J is TRBJ1-4; D gene unclear. The V gene lost 7 bases and the J gene lost 3 bases, with 15 bases spanning the gap. The CDR3 spans 15 residues. From germline, CDR1 is SGHAT and CDR2 FQNNGV. The CDR3 region is CASTVTRDSNEKLFF. The DNA for the CDR3 is TGTGCCAGCACCGTAACCCGGGATTCTAATGAAAAACTGTTTTTT.

The CDR3 coding sequence is TGTGCCAGCAGCTTTACAATTAGCTCTGGGGCCAACGTCCTGACTTTC. Amino acid sequence: CASSFTISSGANVLTF. The chain has TRBV7-9 and TRBJ2-6; D unresolved. The germline V and J ends were trimmed by 3 bases and 0 bases, with 9 bases remaining between them. CDR3 length: 16 amino acids. CDR1 and CDR2 (germline): SEHNR, FQNEAQ (reference sequence).

This chain links TRBV29-1 with TRBJ2-7; D is perhaps TRBD1 (6 bases). The CDR3 has 12 amino acids. CDR1 and CDR2 from the germline V gene are SQVTM and ANQGSEA. The CDR3 bases are TGCAGTGTTCAGGGGACCAACTACGAGCAGTACTTC. Translating it yields CSVQGTNYEQYF.

The CDR3 spells CASTFWGEGRDEQYF. CDR3 DNA: TGTGCCAGCACCTTCTGGGGAGAGGGTCGGGACGAGCAGTACTTC. The chain uses TRBV13 and TRBJ2-7, with D maybe TRBD2 (5 bases). The V gene's germline CDR1 is PRHDT and CDR2 FYEKMQ (reference sequence). CDR3 length: 15 residues. Trimming took 7 bases from V and 5 from J, leaving 21 bases between them.

V usage is TRBV5-4 and J usage is TRBJ2-7, with 10 bases aligning to TRBD2. J lost 1 base, V lost 4 bases, and 5 bases had no gene match. The CDR3 contains 15 residues. Germline assignment: CDR1 SGHNT and CDR2 YYREEE (reference sequence). The CDR3 nucleotides are TGTGCCAGCAGCCGAGGGACTAGCGCTTCCTACGAGCAGTACTTC. It is translated as CASSRGTSASYEQYF.

The rearrangement uses TRBV7-6 and TRBJ2-2; 9 nucleotides match TRBD2. The CDR3 has 17 residues. Losses at the gene ends were 0 bases for V and 4 bases for J; bases not matched to a gene: 6. Germline lookup yields CDR1 SGHVS and CDR2 FNYEAQ. The CDR3 coding sequence is TGTGCCAGCAGCTTAGCTCGTAGCGGGGGAGGCACCGGGGAGCTGTTTTTT. Translating it yields CASSLARSGGGTGELFF.

V usage is TRBV28 and J usage is TRBJ2-7; 10 nucleotides agree with TRBD1. Germline V gene data show CDR1 as MDHEN and CDR2 as SYDVKM. The CDR3 spans 16 residues. Losses at the gene ends were 5 bases for V and 3 bases for J; bases not matched to a gene: 10. The CDR3 coding sequence is TGTGCCAGCAGTATACCTCGGACAGGGGGTAACTACGAGCAGTACTTC. The encoded protein is CASSIPRTGGNYEQYF.